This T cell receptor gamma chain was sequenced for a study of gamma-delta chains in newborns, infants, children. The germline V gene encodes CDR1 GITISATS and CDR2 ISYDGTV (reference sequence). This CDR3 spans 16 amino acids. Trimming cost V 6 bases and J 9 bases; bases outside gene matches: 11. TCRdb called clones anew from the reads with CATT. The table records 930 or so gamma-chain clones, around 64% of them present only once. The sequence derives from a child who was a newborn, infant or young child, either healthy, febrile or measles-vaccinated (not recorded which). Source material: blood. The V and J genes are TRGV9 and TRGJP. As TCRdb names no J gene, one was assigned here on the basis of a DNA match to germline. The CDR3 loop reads CALWRRTSLGKKIKVF. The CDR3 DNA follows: TGTGCCTTGTGGCGGCGGACATCGTTGGGCAAAAAAATCAAGGTATTT.